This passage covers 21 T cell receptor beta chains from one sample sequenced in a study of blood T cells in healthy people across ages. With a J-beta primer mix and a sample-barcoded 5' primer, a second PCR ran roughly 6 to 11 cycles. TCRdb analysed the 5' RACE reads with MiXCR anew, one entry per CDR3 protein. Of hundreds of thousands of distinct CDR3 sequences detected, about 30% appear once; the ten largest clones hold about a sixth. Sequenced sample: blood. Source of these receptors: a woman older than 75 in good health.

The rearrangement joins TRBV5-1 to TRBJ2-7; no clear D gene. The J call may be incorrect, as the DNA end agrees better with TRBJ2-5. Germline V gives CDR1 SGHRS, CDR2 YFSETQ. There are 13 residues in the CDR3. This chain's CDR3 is CASSSTWRETQYF. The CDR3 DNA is TGCGCCAGCAGCTCGACTTGGCGGGAGACCCAGTACTTC.

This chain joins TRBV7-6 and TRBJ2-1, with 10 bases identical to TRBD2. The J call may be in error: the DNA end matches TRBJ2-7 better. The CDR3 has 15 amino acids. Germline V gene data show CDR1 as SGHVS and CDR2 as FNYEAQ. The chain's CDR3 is CASSYTSGIYNEQYF. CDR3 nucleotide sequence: TGTGCCAGCAGCTACACTAGCGGGATCTACAATGAGCAGTACTTC.

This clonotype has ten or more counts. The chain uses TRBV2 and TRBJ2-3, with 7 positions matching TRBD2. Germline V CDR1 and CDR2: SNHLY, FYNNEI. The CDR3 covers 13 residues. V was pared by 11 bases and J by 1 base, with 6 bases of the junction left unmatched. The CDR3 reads CAHRAGGTDTQYF. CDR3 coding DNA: TGTGCCCACCGGGCGGGGGGCACAGATACGCAGTATTTT.

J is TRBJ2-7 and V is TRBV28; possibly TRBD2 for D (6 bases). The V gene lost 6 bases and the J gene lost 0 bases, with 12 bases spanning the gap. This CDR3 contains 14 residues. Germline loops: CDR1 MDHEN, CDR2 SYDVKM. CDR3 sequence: CASSQGLTSYEQYF. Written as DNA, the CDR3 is TGTGCCAGCAGCCAAGGACTAACCTCCTACGAGCAGTACTTC.

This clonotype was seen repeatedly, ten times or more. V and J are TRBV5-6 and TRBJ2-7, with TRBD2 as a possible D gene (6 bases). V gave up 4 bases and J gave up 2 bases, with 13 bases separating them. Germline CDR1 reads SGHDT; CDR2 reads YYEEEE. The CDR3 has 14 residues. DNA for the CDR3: TGTGCCAGCAGCCGGGCGGGACCGACCTACGAGCAGTACTTC. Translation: CASSRAGPTYEQYF.

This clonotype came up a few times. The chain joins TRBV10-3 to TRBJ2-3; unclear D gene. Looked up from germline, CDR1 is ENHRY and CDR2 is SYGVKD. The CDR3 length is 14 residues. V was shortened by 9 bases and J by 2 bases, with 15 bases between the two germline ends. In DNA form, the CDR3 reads TGTGCCATAACCCCCGGGCAGCCCACAGATACGCAGTATTTT. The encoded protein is CAITPGQPTDTQYF.

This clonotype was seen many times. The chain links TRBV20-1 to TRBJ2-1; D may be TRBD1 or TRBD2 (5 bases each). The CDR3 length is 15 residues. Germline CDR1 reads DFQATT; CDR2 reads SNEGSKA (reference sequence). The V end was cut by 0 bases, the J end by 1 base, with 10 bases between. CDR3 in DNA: TGCAGTGCTAGAGATTTTGAGGGGTCCTACAATGAGCAGTTCTTC. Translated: CSARDFEGSYNEQFF.

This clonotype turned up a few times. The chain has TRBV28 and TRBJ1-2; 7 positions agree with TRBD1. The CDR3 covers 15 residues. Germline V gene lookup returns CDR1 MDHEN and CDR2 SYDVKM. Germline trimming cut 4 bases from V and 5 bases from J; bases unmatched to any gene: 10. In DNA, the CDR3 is TGTGCCAGCAGTTCGCACAGGGGTTTTTGGTATGGCTACACCTTC. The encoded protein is CASSSHRGFWYGYTF.

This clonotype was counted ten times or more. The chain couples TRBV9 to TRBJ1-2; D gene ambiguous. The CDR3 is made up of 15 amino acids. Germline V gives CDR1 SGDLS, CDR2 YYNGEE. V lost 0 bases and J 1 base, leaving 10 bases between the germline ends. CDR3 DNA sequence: TGTGCCAGCAGCGTAGTAGGGAATAATAACTATGGCTACACCTTC. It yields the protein CASSVVGNNNYGYTF. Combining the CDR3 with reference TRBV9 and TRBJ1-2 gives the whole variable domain DSGVTQTPKHLITATGQRVTLRCSPRSGDLSVYWYQQSLDQGLQFLIQYYNGEERAKGNILERFSAQQFPDLHSELNLSSLELGDSALYFCASSVVGNNNYGYTFGSGTRLTVV.

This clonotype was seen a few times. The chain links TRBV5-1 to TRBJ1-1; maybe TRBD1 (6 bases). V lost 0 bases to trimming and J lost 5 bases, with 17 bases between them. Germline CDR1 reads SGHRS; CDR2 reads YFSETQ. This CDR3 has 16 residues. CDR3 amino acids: CASSLGHRVGETEAFF. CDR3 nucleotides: TGCGCCAGCAGCTTGGGCCACAGGGTGGGGGAAACTGAAGCTTTCTTT.

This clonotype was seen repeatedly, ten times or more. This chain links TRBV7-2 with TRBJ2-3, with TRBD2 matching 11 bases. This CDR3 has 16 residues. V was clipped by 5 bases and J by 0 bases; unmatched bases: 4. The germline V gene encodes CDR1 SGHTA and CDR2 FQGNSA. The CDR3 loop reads CASSVTSGGSTDTQYF. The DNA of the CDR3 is TGTGCCAGCAGCGTCACTAGCGGGGGCAGCACAGATACGCAGTATTTT.

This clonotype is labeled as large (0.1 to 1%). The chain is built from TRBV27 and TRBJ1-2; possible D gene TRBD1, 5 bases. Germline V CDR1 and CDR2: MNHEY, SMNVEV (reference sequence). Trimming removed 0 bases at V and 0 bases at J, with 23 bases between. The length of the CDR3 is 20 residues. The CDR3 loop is CASSLSQPLTRLGPNYGYTF. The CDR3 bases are TGTGCCAGCAGTTTATCCCAGCCCCTGACACGCCTGGGGCCTAACTATGGCTACACCTTC.

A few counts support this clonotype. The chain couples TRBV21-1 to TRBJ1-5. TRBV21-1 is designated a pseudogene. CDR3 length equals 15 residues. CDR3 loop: CASSKDAESNQPQHF. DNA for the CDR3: TGTGCCAGCAGCAAAGATGCGGAAAGCAATCAGCCCCAGCATTTT.

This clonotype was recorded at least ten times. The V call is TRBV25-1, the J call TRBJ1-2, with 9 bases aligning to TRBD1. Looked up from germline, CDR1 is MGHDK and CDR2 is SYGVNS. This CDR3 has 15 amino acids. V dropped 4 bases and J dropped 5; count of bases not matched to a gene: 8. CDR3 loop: CASSGGQGVGYGYTF. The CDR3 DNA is TGTGCCAGCAGTGGGGGACAGGGAGTGGGGTATGGCTACACCTTC.

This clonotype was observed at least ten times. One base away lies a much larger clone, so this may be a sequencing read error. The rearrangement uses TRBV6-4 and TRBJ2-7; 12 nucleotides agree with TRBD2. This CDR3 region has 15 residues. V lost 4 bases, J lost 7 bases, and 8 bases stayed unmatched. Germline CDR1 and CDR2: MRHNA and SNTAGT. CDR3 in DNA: TGTGCCAGCAGTGTACTAGCGGGGGGCTACAATGAGCAGTACTTC. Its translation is CASSVLAGGYNEQYF.

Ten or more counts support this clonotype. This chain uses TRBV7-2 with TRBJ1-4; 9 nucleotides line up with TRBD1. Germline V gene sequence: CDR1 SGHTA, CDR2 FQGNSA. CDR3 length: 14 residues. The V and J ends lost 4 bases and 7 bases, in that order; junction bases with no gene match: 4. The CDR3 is CASSSGQGSEKLFF. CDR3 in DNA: TGTGCCAGCAGCTCGGGACAGGGTTCTGAAAAACTGTTTTTT.

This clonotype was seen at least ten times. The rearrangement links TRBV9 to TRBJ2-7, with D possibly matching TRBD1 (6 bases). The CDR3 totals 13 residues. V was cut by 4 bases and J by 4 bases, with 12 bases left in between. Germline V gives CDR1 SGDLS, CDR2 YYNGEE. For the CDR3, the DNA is TGTGCCAGCAGCACCCTGGGACAATACGAGCAGTACTTC. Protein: CASSTLGQYEQYF. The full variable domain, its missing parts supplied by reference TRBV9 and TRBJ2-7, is DSGVTQTPKHLITATGQRVTLRCSPRSGDLSVYWYQQSLDQGLQFLIQYYNGEERAKGNILERFSAQQFPDLHSELNLSSLELGDSALYFCASSTLGQYEQYFGPGTRLTVT.

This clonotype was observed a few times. The CDR3 DNA follows: TGTGCCAGCAGTTCCGGGGATATAAGCAATCAGCCCCAGCATTTT. It yields the protein CASSSGDISNQPQHF. This rearrangement joins TRBV27 to TRBJ1-5, with unresolved D. This CDR3 region has 15 residues. Germline values: CDR1 MNHEY, CDR2 SMNVEV (reference sequence). Trimming shortened V by 4 bases and J by 1 base, and 11 bases separated the two germline ends.

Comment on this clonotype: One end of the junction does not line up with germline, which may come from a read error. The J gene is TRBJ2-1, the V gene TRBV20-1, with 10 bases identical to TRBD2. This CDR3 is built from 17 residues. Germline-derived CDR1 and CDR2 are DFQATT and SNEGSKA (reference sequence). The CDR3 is CSTRDAGLAGAHNEQFF. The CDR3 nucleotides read TGCAGTACTAGAGATGCGGGTCTAGCGGGGGCCCACAATGAGCAGTTCTTC.

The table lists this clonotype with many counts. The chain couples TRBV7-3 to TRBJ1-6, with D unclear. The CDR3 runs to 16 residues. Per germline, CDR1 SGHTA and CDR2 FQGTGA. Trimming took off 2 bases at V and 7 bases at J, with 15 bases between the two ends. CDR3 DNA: TGTGCCAGCAGCTTAGCTGCCCGGCGAGCCAATTCACCCCTCCACTTT. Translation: CASSLAARRANSPLHF. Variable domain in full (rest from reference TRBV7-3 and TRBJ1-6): GAGVSQTPSNKVTEKGKYVELRCDPISGHTALYWYRQSLGQGPEFLIYFQGTGAADDSGLPNDRFFAVRPEGSVSTLKIQRTERGDSAVYLCASSLAARRANSPLHFGNGTRLTVT.

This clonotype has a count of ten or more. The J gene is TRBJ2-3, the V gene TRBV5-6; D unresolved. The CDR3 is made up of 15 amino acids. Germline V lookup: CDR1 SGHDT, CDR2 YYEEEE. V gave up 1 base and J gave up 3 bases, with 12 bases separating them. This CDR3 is CASSLFTIGTDTQYF. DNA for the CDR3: TGTGCCAGCAGCTTGTTTACTATCGGGACAGATACGCAGTATTTT.